In its sample, the clone carrying this T cell receptor beta chain was seen many times. Its specificity is not known. This entry is derived from a study of T-cell reconstitution after alpha-beta-depleted transplantation in children. Study-level points and caveats: At around two months after transplant, the alpha-beta T cells were reportedly derived from several hundred expanded clones that came from non-depleted graft cells. Some patients' high day-60 TCRbeta diversity was traced to surviving recipient T cells and thymic progenitors.

Unique molecular identifiers tagged the TCRbeta library. TCRdb reprocessed the PCR reads via MiXCR and lists one record per CDR3 protein. This table has some 15,000 distinct CDR3 sequences, approximately 5.2% appearing once. This CDR3 contains 16 residues. Germline CDR1 is MNHEY and CDR2 is SVGAGI. Trimming removed 5 bases at V and 0 bases at J, with 14 bases between. The sample here was PBMCs, taken before TCRalphabeta/CD19-depleted stem cell transplant. The sequence derives from a boy younger than 18 with acute lymphoblastic leukemia, due to receive a stem cell transplant. The genes are TRBV6-5 and TRBJ2-1; maybe TRBD2 (5 bases). CDR3 coding DNA: TGTGCCAGCAGTCACCAGAGGGCTAGCTCCTACAATGAGCAGTTCTTC. Its translation is CASSHQRASSYNEQFF.